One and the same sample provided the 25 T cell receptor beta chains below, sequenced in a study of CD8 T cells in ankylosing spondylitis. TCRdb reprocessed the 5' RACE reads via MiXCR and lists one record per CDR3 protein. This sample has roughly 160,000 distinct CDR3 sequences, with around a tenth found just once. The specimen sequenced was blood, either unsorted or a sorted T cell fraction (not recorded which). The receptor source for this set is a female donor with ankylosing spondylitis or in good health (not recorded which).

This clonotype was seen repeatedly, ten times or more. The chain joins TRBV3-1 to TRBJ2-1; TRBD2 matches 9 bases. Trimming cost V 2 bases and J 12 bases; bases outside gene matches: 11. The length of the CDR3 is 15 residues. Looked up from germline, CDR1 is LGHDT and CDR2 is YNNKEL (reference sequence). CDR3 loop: CASSQRLAAERGQFF. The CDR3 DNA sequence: TGTGCCAGCAGCCAACGACTAGCGGCAGAGAGGGGGCAGTTCTTC.

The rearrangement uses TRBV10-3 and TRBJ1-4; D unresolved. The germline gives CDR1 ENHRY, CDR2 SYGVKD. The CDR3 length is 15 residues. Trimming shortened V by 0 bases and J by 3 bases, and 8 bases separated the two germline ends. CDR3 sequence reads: CAISESRNSNEKLFF. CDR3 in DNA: TGTGCCATCAGTGAGTCCCGGAACTCTAATGAAAAACTGTTTTTT.

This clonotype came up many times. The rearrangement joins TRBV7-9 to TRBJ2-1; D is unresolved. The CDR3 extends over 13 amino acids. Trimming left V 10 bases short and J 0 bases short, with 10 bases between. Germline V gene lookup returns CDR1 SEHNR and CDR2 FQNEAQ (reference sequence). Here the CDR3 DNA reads TGTGCCATCCGCAAGAGCTCCTACAATGAGCAGTTCTTC. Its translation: CAIRKSSYNEQFF.

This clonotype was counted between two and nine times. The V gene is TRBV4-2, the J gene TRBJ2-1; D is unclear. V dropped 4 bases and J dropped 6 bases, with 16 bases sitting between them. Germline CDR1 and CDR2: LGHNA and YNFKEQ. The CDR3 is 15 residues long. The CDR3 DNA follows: TGTGCCAGCAGCCCTCGTGACCCTCCCCCCAATGAGCAGTTCTTC. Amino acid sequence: CASSPRDPPPNEQFF.

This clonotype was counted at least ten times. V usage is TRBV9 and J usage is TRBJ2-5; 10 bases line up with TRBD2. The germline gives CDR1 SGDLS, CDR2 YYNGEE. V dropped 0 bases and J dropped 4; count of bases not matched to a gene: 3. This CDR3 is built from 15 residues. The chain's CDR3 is CASSVAAGGRETQYF. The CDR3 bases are TGTGCCAGCAGCGTAGCAGCGGGAGGGAGAGAGACCCAGTACTTC.

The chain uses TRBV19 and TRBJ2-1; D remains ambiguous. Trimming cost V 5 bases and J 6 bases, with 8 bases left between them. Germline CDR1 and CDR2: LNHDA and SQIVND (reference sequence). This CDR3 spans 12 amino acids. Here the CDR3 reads CASSLNPNEQFF. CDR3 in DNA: TGTGCCAGTAGTTTGAATCCCAATGAGCAGTTCTTC. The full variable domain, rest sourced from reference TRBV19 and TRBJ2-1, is DGGITQSPKYLFRKEGQNVTLSCEQNLNHDAMYWYRQDPGQGLRLIYYSQIVNDFQKGDIAEGYSVSREKKESFPLTVTSAQKNPTAFYLCASSLNPNEQFFGPGTRLTVL.

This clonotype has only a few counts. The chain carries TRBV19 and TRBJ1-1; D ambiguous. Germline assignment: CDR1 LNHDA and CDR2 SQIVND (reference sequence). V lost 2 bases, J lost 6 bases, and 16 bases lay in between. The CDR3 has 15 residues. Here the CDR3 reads CASSISSTPGAEAFF. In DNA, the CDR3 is TGTGCCAGTAGTATATCCTCCACCCCCGGGGCTGAAGCTTTCTTT.

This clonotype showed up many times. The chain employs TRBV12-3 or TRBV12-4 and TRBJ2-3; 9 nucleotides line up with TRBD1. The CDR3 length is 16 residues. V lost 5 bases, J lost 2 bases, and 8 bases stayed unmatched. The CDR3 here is CASSPWSQGATDTQYF. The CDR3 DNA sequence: TGTGCCAGCAGTCCCTGGTCACAGGGGGCCACAGATACGCAGTATTTT.

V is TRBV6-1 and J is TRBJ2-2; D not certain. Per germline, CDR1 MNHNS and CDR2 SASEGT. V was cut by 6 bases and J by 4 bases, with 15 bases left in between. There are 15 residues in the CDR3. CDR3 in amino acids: CASSSDGSPTGELFF. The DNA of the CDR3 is TGTGCCAGCAGCTCCGACGGGTCTCCCACCGGGGAGCTGTTTTTT.

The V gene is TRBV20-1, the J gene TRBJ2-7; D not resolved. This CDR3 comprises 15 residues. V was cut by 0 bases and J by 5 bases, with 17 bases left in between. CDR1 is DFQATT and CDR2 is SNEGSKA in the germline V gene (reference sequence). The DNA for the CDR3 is TGCAGTGCTAGAGATAGAACGGCATTCGCCCACGAGCAGTACTTC. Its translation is CSARDRTAFAHEQYF.

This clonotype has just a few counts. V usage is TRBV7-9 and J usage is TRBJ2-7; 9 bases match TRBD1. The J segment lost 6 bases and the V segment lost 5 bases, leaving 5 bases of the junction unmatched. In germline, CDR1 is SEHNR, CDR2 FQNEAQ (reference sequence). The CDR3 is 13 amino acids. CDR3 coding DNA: TGTGCCAGCAGCACGGACAGGGGTGGCGAGCAGTACTTC. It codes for CASSTDRGGEQYF.

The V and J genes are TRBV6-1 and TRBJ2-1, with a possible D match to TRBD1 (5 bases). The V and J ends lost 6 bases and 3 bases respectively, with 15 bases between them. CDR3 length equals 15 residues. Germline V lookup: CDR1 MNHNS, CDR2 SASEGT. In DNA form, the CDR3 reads TGTGCCAGCAGCGGAATAGGGGTGGGCTACAATGAGCAGTTCTTC. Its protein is CASSGIGVGYNEQFF.

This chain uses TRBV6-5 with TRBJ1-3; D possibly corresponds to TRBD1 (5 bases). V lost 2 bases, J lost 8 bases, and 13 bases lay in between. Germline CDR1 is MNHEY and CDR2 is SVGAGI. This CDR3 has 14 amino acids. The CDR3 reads CASSYGGYGDTIYF. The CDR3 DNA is TGTGCCAGCAGTTACGGGGGGTATGGGGACACCATATATTTT.

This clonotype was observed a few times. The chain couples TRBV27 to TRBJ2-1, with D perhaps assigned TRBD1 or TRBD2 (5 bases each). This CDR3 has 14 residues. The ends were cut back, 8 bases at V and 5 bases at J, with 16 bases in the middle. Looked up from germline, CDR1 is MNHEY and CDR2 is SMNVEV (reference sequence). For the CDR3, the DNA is TGTGCCAGCGGGTTAGGGGACGGCCACAATGAGCAGTTCTTC. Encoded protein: CASGLGDGHNEQFF.

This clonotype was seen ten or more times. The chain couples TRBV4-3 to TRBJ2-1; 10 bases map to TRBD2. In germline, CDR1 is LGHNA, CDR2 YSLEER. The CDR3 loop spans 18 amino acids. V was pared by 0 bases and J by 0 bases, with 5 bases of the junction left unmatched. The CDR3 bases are TGCGCCAGCAGCCAAGATGCTAGCGGGAGCTACTCCTACAATGAGCAGTTCTTC. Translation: CASSQDASGSYSYNEQFF.

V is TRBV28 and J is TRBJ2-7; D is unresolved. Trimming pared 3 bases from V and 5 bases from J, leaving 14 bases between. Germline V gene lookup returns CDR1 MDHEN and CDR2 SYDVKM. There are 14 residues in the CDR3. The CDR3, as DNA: TGTGCCAGCAGTTTCGTAAAGGGAAAGGACGAGCAGTACTTC. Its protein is CASSFVKGKDEQYF.

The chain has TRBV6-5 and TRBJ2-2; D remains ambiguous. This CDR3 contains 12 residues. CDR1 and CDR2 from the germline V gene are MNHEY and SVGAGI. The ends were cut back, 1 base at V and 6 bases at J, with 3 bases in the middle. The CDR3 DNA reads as TGTGCCAGCAGTTACTTCGCCGGGGAGCTGTTTTTT. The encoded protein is CASSYFAGELFF.

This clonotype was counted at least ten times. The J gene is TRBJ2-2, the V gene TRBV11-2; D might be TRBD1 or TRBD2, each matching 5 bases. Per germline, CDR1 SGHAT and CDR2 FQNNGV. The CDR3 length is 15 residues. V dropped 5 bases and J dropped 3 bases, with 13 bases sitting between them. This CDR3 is CASSDRDPYTGELFF. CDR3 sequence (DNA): TGTGCCAGCAGCGACCGGGACCCTTACACCGGGGAGCTGTTTTTT.

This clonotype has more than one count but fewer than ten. This chain's CDR3 is CASSPRLAGGLYEQYF. In DNA form, the CDR3 reads TGTGCCAGCAGTCCCCGACTAGCGGGAGGGCTTTACGAGCAGTACTTC. J is TRBJ2-7 and V is TRBV28; 14 bases map to TRBD2. V trimming: 5 bases; J trimming: 4 bases; junction bases outside the gene matches: 7. This CDR3 contains 16 residues. The germline V gene encodes CDR1 MDHEN and CDR2 SYDVKM.

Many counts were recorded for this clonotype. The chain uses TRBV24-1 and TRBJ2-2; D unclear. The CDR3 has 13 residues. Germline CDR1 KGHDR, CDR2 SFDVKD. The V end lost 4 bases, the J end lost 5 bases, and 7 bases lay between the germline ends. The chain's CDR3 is CATSEQRTGELFF. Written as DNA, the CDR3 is TGTGCCACCAGTGAACAGAGAACCGGGGAGCTGTTTTTT.

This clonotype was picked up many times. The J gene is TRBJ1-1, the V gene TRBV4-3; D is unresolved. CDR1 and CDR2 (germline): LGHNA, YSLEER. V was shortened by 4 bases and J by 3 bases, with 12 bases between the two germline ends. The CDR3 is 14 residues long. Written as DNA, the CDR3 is TGCGCCAGCAGCCTCGGCGGCGTTTACACTGAAGCTTTCTTT. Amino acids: CASSLGGVYTEAFF.

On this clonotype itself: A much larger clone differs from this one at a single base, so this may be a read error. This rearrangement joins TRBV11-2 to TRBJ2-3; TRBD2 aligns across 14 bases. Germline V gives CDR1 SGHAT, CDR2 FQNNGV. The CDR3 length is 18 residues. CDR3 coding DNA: TGTGCCAGCAGCTTGGGACTAGCGGGAGACGGGATCACACATACGCAGTATTTT. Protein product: CASSLGLAGDGITHTQYF.

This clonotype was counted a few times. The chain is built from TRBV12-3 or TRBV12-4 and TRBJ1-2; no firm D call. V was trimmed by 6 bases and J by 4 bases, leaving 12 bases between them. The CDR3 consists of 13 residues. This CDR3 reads CASSPTPSYGYTF. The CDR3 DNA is TGTGCCAGCAGCCCAACCCCTAGCTATGGCTACACCTTC.

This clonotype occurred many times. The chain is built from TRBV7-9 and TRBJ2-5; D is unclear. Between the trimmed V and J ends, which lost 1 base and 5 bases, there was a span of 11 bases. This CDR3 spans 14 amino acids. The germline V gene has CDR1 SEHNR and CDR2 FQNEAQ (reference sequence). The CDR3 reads CASSLETRRETQYF. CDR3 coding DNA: TGTGCCAGCAGCTTAGAGACGAGAAGGGAGACCCAGTACTTC. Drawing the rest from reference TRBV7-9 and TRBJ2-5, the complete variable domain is DTGVSQNPRHKITKRGQNVTFRCDPISEHNRLYWYRQTLGQGPEFLTYFQNEAQLEKSRLLSDRFSAERPKGSFSTLEIQRTEQGDSAMYLCASSLETRRETQYFGPGTRLLVL.

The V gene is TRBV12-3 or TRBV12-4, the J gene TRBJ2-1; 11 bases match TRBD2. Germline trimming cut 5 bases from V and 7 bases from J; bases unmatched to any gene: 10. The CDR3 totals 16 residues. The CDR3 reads CASSPLAGGPSNEQFF. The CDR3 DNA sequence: TGTGCCAGCAGTCCCTTAGCGGGAGGGCCGAGTAATGAGCAGTTCTTC.